The following is a TCR beta chain sequence with its context. This entry belongs to a study of control samples from healthy donors and cancer patients. The repertoire was sequenced with immunoSEQ multiplex PCR; TCRdb's copy has only in-frame clones and lacks some. The sample carries 70,000 to 95,000 clones, over 85% recorded once. The CDR3 totals 14 residues. V lost 5 bases and J lost 0, with 10 bases in between. Germline CDR1 KGHSH, CDR2 LQKENI. The chain is built from TRBV18 and TRBJ1-2, with no clear D. This receptor was identified in a woman in her thirties or forties with lung cancer. Sequenced material: PBMCs. The CDR3 loop reads CASSGVTPNYGYTF. The CDR3 nucleotides read TGTGCCAGCTCAGGGGTGACCCCTAACTATGGCTACACCTTC.